Below, one T cell receptor (beta chain) is given with its context. The antigen it recognizes is unknown. Germline is not matched at one junction end, which may reflect a read error. From the germline J gene comes the end of the CDR3, since the read stops 3 residues before it. The sample carries other DNA sequences with the same CDR3. The data were taken from a study of TET2 disruption in CD19-targeted CAR T cells (dated by TCRdb to between 2017 and 2018). Turning to the overall study: The number of samples was determined by the original clinical trial design and by which samples were available, and no additional inclusion criteria were applied.

According to the study, the label for this sample's treatment or condition signals: autologous CTL019 cells: CD19 CAR with 4-1BB and CD3 zeta domains. TCR zeta and 4-1BB costimulatory signaling domains were built into the CD19 CAR. T cells for CTL019 manufacturing were collected from peripheral blood by means of leukapheresis. The DNeasy Blood and Tissue Kit was used to extract genomic DNA from pre-infusion T cells, peripheral blood, or sorted post-infusion T cells. Including the terminal cysteine and phenylalanine, the CDR3 comprises 13 residues. The CDR3 was read in part: 30 bases, with the frame set at base 1. The germline V gene specifies MNHNS as CDR1 and SASEGT as CDR2. The immunoSEQ assay was used to perform TCR beta chain deep sequencing. The authors' pipeline ran thus. Clonotype frequencies were computed using only productive TCR beta rearrangements. The table was pulled from immuneACCESS by TCRdb, which kept in-frame rearrangements only. Such tables lose some clones; where checked, under half of the loss comes from unresolved V genes, and the rest has no known cause. The DNA gave D and trimming, while V, J and clone size come from that table. The table of this sample itemizes 25,000 or so clones. Around 1.9% of the sample goes to the ten largest clones.

Findings and caveats that apply to the study as a whole: The conclusions drawn about the patient's CAR T cells were based on extensive analysis of just one subject.

The sample here was CD8- CAR+ T cells sorted from cultured blood T cells, taken for CD19 CAR T cell therapy. Explained via the paper, the cell subset or site label denotes: CD8-negative CAR-positive T cells from the infusion product. The chain links TRBV6-1 with TRBJ1-3; the D segment cannot be called with confidence. The receptor's source is a man between 65 and 85 years old with chronic lymphocytic leukemia. CDR3 DNA, as far as it was read: TGTGCCAGCAGTGAAGCCCGGGGAAACACT. It translates as CASSEARGNT. The whole CDR3 region reads CASSEARGNTIYF.